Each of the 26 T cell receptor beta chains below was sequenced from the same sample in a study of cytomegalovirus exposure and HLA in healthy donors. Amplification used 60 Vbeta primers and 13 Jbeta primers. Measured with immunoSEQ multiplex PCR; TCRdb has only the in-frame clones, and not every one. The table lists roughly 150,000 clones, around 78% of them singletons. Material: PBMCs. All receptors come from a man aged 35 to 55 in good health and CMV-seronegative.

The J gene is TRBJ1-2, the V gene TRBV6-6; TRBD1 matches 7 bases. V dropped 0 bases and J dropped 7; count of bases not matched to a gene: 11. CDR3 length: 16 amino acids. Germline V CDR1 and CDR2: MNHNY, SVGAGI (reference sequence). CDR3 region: CASSYSGTAYSGGYTF. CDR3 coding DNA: TGTGCCAGCAGTTACTCCGGGACAGCGTATTCGGGTGGCTACACCTTC.

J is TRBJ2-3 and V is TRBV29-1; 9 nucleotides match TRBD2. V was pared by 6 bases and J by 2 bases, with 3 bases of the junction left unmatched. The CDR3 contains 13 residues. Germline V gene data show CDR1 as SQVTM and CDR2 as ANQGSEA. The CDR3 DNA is TGCAGCGTGTTAGCGGGGGACACAGATACGCAGTATTTT. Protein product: CSVLAGDTDTQYF.

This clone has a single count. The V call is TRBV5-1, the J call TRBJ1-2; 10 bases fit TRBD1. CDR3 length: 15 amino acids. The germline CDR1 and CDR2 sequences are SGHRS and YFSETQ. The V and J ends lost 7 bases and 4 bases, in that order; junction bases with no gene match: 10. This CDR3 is CASSGQGGVIYGYTF. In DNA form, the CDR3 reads TGCGCCAGCTCCGGACAGGGGGGGGTTATCTATGGCTACACCTTC.

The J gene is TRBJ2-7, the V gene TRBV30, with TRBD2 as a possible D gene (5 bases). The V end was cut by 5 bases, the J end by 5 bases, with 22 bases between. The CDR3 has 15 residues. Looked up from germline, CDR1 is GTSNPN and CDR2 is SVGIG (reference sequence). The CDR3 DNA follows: TGTGCCTGGGCTACATCCGAGGGTTGGCGGGACGAGCAGTACTTC. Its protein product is CAWATSEGWRDEQYF.

CDR3 amino acids: CASSSDYTDTQYF. CDR3 bases: TGTGCCAGCAGTTCAGACTACACAGATACGCAGTATTTT. This chain uses TRBV2 with TRBJ2-3, with D possibly TRBD2 on 5 matching bases. The CDR3 runs to 13 residues. Germline V lookup: CDR1 SNHLY, CDR2 FYNNEI. Deletions cut 5 bases from V and 2 bases from J, with 8 bases between.

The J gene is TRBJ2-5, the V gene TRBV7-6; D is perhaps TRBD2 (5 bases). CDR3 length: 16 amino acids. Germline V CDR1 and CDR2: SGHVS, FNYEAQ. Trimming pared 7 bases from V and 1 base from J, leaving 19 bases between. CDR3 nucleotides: TGTGCCAGCACCAAATCTGCCGGGGAAAGCCAAGAGACCCAGTACTTC. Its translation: CASTKSAGESQETQYF.

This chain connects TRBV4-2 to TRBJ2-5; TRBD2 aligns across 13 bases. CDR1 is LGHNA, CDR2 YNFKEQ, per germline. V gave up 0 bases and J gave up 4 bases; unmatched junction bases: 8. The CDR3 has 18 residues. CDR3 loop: CASSQDGGLAGRGETQYF. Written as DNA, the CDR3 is TGTGCCAGCAGCCAAGATGGGGGACTAGCGGGGAGGGGAGAGACCCAGTACTTC.

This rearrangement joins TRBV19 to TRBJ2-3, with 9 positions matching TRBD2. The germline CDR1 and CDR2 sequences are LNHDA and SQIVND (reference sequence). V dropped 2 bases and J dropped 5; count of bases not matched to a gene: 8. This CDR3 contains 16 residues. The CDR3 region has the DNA TGTGCCAGTAGTATAAATCCTAGCGGGATAGGAGATACGCAGTATTTT. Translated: CASSINPSGIGDTQYF.

The CDR3 DNA reads as TGTGCCAGCAGTGAAGGATACAGGGATCAGCCCCAGCATTTT. This encodes CASSEGYRDQPQHF. V gene TRBV2 combines with J gene TRBJ1-5, with a tentative D call TRBD1 (6 bases). Germline CDR1 and CDR2: SNHLY and FYNNEI. This CDR3 has 14 amino acids. Trimming pared 1 base from V and 5 bases from J, leaving 9 bases between.

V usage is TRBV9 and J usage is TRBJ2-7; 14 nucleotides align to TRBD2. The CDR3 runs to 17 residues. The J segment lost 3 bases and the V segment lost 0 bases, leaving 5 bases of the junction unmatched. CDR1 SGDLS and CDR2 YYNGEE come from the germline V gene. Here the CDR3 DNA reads TGTGCCAGCAGCGTAGGGGGGACTAGCGGGAGAGTCTACGAGCAGTACGTC. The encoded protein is CASSVGGTSGRVYEQYV.

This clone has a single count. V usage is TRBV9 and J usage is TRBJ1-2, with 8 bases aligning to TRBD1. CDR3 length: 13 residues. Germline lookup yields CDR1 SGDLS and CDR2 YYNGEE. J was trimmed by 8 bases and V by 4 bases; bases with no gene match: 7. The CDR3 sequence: CASSTGQGGGYTF. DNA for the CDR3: TGTGCCAGCAGCACCGGACAGGGCGGCGGCTACACCTTC.

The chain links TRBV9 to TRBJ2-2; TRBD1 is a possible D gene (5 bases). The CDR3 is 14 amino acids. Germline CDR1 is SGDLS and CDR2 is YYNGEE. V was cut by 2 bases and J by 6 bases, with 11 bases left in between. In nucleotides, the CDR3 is TGTGCCAGCAGCGTTGCTCAAGGGGCCGGGGAGCTGTTTTTT. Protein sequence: CASSVAQGAGELFF.

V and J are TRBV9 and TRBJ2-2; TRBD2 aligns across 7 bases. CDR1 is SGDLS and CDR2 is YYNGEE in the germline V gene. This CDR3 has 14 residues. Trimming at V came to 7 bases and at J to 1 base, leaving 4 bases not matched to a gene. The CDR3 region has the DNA TGTGCCAGCGGGGGGAGGGGGAACACCGGGGAGCTGTTTTTT. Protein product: CASGGRGNTGELFF.

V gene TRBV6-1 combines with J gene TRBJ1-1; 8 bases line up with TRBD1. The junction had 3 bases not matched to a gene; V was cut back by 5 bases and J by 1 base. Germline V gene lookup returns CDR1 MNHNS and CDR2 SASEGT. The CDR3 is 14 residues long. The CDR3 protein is CASSKGQGNTEAFF. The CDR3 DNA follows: TGTGCCAGCAGTAAAGGACAGGGGAACACTGAAGCTTTCTTT.

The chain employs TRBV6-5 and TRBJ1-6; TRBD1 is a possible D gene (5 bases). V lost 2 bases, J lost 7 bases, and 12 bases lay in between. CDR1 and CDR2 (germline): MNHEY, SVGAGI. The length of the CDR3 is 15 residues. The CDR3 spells CASSYVARENSPLHF. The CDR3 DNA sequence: TGTGCCAGCAGTTACGTGGCCAGGGAAAATTCACCCCTCCACTTT.

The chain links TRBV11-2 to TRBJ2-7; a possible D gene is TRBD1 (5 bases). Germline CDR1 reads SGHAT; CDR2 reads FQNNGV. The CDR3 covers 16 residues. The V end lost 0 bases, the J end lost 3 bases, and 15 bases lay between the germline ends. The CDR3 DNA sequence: TGTGCCAGCAGCTTAGAATCCAGGCAGGGTTACTACGAGCAGTACTTC. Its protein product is CASSLESRQGYYEQYF.

CDR3 protein: CASSGLGQGRGDEQYV. As DNA, the CDR3 is TGCGCCAGCAGCGGACTAGGACAGGGAAGGGGAGACGAGCAGTACGTC. The chain uses TRBV5-1 and TRBJ2-7; D possibly corresponds to TRBD1 (8 bases). The germline gives CDR1 SGHRS, CDR2 YFSETQ. CDR3 size: 16 residues. V was clipped by 4 bases and J by 5 bases, with 22 bases between them.

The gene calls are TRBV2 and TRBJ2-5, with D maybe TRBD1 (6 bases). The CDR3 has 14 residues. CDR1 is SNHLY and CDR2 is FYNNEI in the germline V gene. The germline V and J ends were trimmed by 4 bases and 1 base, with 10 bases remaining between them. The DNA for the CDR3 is TGTGCCAGCAGTGCCCGACAGGTCCAAGAGACCCAGTACTTC. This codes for CASSARQVQETQYF.

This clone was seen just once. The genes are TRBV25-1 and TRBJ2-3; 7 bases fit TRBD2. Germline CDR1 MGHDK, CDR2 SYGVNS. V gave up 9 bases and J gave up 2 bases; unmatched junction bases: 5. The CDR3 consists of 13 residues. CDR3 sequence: CARWGGVTDTQYF. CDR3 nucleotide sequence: TGTGCCAGGTGGGGGGGAGTCACAGATACGCAGTATTTT.

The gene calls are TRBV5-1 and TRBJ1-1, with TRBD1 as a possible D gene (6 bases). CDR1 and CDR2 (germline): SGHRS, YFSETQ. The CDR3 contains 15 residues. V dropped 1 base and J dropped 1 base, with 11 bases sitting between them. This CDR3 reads CASSLRGGGNTEAFF. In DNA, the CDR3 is TGCGCCAGCAGCTTGAGAGGGGGGGGGAACACTGAAGCTTTCTTT.

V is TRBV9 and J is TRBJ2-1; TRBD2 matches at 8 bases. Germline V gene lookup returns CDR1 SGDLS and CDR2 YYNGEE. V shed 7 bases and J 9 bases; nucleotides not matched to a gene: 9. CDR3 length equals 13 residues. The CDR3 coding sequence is TGTGCCAGCTCCGGGGGGGGGATCCTTGAGCAGTTCTTC. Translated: CASSGGGILEQFF.

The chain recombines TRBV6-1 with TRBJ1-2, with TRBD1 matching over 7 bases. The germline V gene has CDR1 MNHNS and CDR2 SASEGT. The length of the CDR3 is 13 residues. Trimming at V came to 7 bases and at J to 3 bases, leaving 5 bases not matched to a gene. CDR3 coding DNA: TGTGCCAGCAAGAAAGGGACAGACTATGGCTACACCTTC. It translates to CASKKGTDYGYTF.

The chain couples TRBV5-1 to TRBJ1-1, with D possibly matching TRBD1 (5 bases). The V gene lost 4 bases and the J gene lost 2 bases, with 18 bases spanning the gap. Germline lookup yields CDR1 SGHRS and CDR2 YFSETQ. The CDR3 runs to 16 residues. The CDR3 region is CASSITGQGGNTEAFF. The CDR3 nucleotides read TGCGCCAGCAGCATAACGGGCCAGGGCGGAAACACTGAAGCTTTCTTT.

The CDR3 DNA follows: TGTGCCACCAGACAGGGGGCAACTAATGAAAAACTGTTTTTT. This sequence encodes CATRQGATNEKLFF. The chain is built from TRBV15 and TRBJ1-4; 8 bases are a match to TRBD1. The trim removed 6 bases at V and 0 bases at J, leaving 0 bases unmatched. Per the germline V gene, CDR1 is LNHNV and CDR2 is YYDKDF (reference sequence). The CDR3 has 14 residues.

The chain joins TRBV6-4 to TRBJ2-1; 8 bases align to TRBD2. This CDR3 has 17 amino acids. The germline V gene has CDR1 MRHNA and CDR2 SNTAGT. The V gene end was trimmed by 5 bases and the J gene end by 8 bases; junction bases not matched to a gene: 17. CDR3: CASSPTVLAGPWDEQFF. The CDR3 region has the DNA TGTGCCAGCAGTCCCACTGTTCTAGCGGGCCCCTGGGATGAGCAGTTCTTC.

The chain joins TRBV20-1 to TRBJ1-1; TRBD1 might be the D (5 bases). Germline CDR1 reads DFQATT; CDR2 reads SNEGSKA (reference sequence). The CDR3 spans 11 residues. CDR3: CRGGVGTEAFF. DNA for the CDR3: TGCAGGGGGGGAGTTGGGACTGAAGCTTTCTTT.